This is a list of T cell receptor beta chains from one sample in a study of T cell responses to AZD1222 COVID-19 vaccine. Profiled with immunoSEQ multiplex PCR; TCRdb holds only in-frame clones, not every one. The sample shows 100,000 to 150,000 clones, approximately 89% of them seen only once. Sequencing was performed on peripheral blood, taken on day 0 of AZD1222 vaccination. The receptors were sampled from an adult in good health. CDR3s include the opening cysteine and the closing phenylalanine or tryptophan. A D gene is named only where the DNA matches it firmly.

V gene: TRBV9; D gene: TRBD2; J gene: TRBJ2-2; CDR3 protein: CATSGNTGELFF
V gene: TRBV4-1; D gene: TRBD1; J gene: TRBJ2-7; CDR3 protein: CASSQEAAGGTYLYEQYF
V gene: TRBV5-6; D gene: NA; J gene: TRBJ1-1; CDR3 protein: CASSFRNTEAFF
V gene: TRBV5-1; D gene: TRBD1; J gene: TRBJ2-7; CDR3 protein: CASRGQGMSYEQYF
V gene: TRBV19; D gene: NA; J gene: TRBJ1-2; CDR3 protein: CASSIPLLGNYGYTF
V gene: TRBV19; D gene: TRBD1; J gene: TRBJ1-6; CDR3 protein: CASTINRGSPLHF
V gene: TRBV11-2; D gene: NA; J gene: TRBJ2-1; CDR3 protein: CASSLVTQNNEQFF
V gene: TRBV11-2; D gene: TRBD1; J gene: TRBJ1-2; CDR3 protein: CASSPPRPRGDFGYTF
V gene: TRBV6-1; D gene: NA; J gene: TRBJ2-7; CDR3 protein: CASSEPRRQVSYEQYF
V gene: TRBV6-5; D gene: TRBD1; J gene: TRBJ2-3; CDR3 protein: CASSFTGGAADTQYF
V gene: TRBV9; D gene: TRBD1; J gene: TRBJ1-1; CDR3 protein: CASSAWGQGNTEAFF
V gene: TRBV2; D gene: NA; J gene: TRBJ1-4; CDR3 protein: CASGLQGISEKLFF
V gene: TRBV4-1; D gene: TRBD1; J gene: TRBJ1-6; CDR3 protein: CASSQEATGASPLHF
V gene: TRBV4-3; D gene: TRBD1; J gene: TRBJ2-7; CDR3 protein: CASSQDGGGQGRLGSYEQYF
V gene: TRBV9; D gene: NA; J gene: TRBJ2-7; CDR3 protein: CASSARLGNEQYF
V gene: TRBV11-2; D gene: NA; J gene: TRBJ2-1; CDR3 protein: CASSSGGAAYNEQFF
V gene: TRBV30; D gene: NA; J gene: TRBJ1-6; CDR3 protein: CAWSVGIYNSPLHF
V gene: TRBV18; D gene: NA; J gene: TRBJ1-4; CDR3 protein: CASSPQRGGNEKLFF
V gene: TRBV24-1; D gene: TRBD1; J gene: TRBJ2-2; CDR3 protein: CATSGAGTENTGELFF
V gene: TRBV5-1; D gene: NA; J gene: TRBJ2-5; CDR3 protein: CASSLISEEETQYF
V gene: TRBV7-2; D gene: NA; J gene: TRBJ1-2; CDR3 protein: CASIRSPGLNYGYTF
V gene: TRBV28; D gene: NA; J gene: TRBJ2-7; CDR3 protein: CASSSLKGTFFYQGQYF
V gene: TRBV7-8; D gene: NA; J gene: TRBJ1-5; CDR3 protein: CASSLFTQHQPQHF
V gene: TRBV3-1/TRBV3-2; D gene: NA; J gene: TRBJ1-1; CDR3 protein: CASSPGARLEAFF
V gene: TRBV11-2; D gene: NA; J gene: TRBJ2-1; CDR3 protein: CASSQGGANEQFF
V gene: TRBV10-2; D gene: TRBD1; J gene: TRBJ1-2; CDR3 protein: CATARGQGLYGYTF
V gene: TRBV11-3; D gene: NA; J gene: TRBJ1-3; CDR3 protein: CASSSFESSGNTIYF
V gene: TRBV7-2; D gene: NA; J gene: TRBJ2-2; CDR3 protein: CASSLGLVLGGDTGELFF
V gene: TRBV15; D gene: NA; J gene: TRBJ1-2; CDR3 protein: CATSSPGGQVGYTF
V gene: TRBV30; D gene: TRBD1; J gene: TRBJ1-4; CDR3 protein: CAWNRGSNEKLFF
V gene: TRBV4-1; D gene: NA; J gene: TRBJ2-3; CDR3 protein: CASSQPSSGRTTRSQYF
V gene: TRBV4-2; D gene: NA; J gene: TRBJ2-1; CDR3 protein: CASSQVNKMAGLGNEQFF
V gene: TRBV11-2; D gene: NA; J gene: TRBJ1-1; CDR3 protein: CASSLTERNTEAFF
V gene: TRBV4-2; D gene: TRBD1; J gene: TRBJ2-1; CDR3 protein: CASSQSPDRGTYNEQFF
V gene: TRBV11-3; D gene: NA; J gene: TRBJ2-7; CDR3 protein: CASSPGTKGEYF
V gene: TRBV19; D gene: TRBD1; J gene: TRBJ1-2; CDR3 protein: CASSIIGTGVMSYGYTF
V gene: TRBV18; D gene: TRBD2; J gene: TRBJ2-7; CDR3 protein: CASSVSGGSYEQYF
V gene: TRBV19; D gene: NA; J gene: TRBJ1-5; CDR3 protein: CASTLPMGNQPQHF
V gene: TRBV19; D gene: NA; J gene: TRBJ1-1; CDR3 protein: CASNPGQGPEAFF
V gene: TRBV15; D gene: TRBD1; J gene: TRBJ1-1; CDR3 protein: CATSDNRGSVNTEAFF
V gene: TRBV5-1; D gene: NA; J gene: TRBJ2-1; CDR3 protein: CASSTGEGVNEQFF
V gene: TRBV12-5; D gene: NA; J gene: TRBJ1-2; CDR3 protein: CASGLANTVATRSFGYTF
V gene: TRBV6-5; D gene: TRBD2; J gene: TRBJ2-7; CDR3 protein: CASSPGTSLRYEQYF
V gene: TRBV10-3; D gene: TRBD1; J gene: TRBJ2-2; CDR3 protein: CAIKKQGGHTGELFF